This T cell receptor beta chain was sequenced during a study of cytomegalovirus exposure and HLA in healthy donors (dated by TCRdb to between 2016 and 2019). At the level of the whole study: An earlier analysis of 550 to 700 of the donors reported 250 to 300 Gb of sequence data and about 100 million unique TCR beta sequences from 150 million to 200 million T cells. About 330 gigabases of sequencing data and approximately 91 million unique TCR sequences made up an early release that covered approximately 650 HLA-typed donors. Of the approximately 400 genotyped donors, less than 85% were placed in the genetic ancestry cluster associated with self-reported Caucasian donors. The aim of the study was to test whether cataloging public T cell receptors could identify signatures of past pathogen exposure. The study profiled the T cell repertoires of some 610 subjects by immunosequencing and related them to cytomegalovirus serostatus. Along with the roughly 670-subject first cohort, a separate validation cohort of around 120 different subjects was used. High-throughput TCR immunosequencing, statistical association of individual TCRs with disease status, and machine learning were combined to predict cytomegalovirus infection status. In a later analysis, previously published TCR beta repertoires from 600 to 850 donors were re-analyzed and high-resolution HLA genotyping was added so that TCR occurrence patterns could be studied. The later analysis used no new phenotypic data to find candidate immune exposures, relying instead on TCR beta sequences and their occurrence across donors. An earlier analysis of fewer than 750 of the donors used high-throughput TCR beta sequencing to judge whether each TCR beta V gene segment behaved as functional or pseudogenic. Donor age, sex, ethnicity and CMV serostatus were compiled together with the repertoire data. A later genetic analysis took genome-wide SNP genotypes for about three fifths of the 666 donors and used that subset as a discovery cohort. Every repertoire in the discovery cohort had been generated on one and the same sequencing platform. HLA typing covered class I and class II loci at four-digit resolution. Typing coverage varied by locus: about 629-630 donors for A, B, C, DRB1 and DQB1; roughly 560 for DQA1; some 610 for DPA1; fewer than 480 for DPB1. Four or five DR-DQ haplotypes were handled as single units for association and clustering, since linkage in the cohort was strong. Across around 400 genotyped donors of the cohort, an average of roughly 230,000 unique TCR beta nucleotide sequences per donor were sequenced, and approximately 17% of those sequences were non-productive.

Worth noting for this clone: Its antigen is not yet known. No quality values exist for individual bases; no much larger clone is one base distant.

The CDR3 starts with the cysteine, ends with the phenylalanine, and has 13 residues. Of all the DNA, just the CDR3 is kept, 39 bases in frame from base 1. V is cut by 1 base and J by 3 bases, and the space between the germline ends is 6 bases. As encoded in the germline V gene, CDR1 is KGHSH while CDR2 is LQKENI. The library was made by the immunoSEQ multiplex PCR assay. For the multiplex PCR, a mixture combining 60 forward primers for TCR Vbeta segments and 13 reverse primers for TCR Jbeta segments was used. A multiplex PCR assay on genomic DNA amplified the CDR3 region of rearranged TCR beta genes. The amplified TCR beta libraries were sequenced on the Illumina HiSeq System as 87-base-pair reads. The study's own analysis went as follows. A later analysis tallied about 77 million unique TCR beta chains across the 666 repertoires, and some 10 million of those chains were shared by two or more donors. Raw reads were error-corrected and collapsed into unique sequences with a nearest-neighbor algorithm that merged closely related sequences to remove PCR and sequencing errors. V, D and J gene segments were assigned by aligning CDR3 sequences to IMGT reference sequences. For a sequence to be retained, at least a six-nucleotide match to both a V gene segment and a J gene segment was required. A rearrangement was called productive if the CDR3 had no stop codons and remained in frame with V and J, and every other rearrangement was called non-productive. Following IMGT convention, CDR3 was defined as the stretch from the second conserved V-encoded cysteine up to the conserved J-encoded phenylalanine. In an earlier analysis of around 600 of the donors, sequences lacking an unambiguous match to a single V gene segment were excluded. An earlier analysis of 450 to 650 of the donors called V segments functional above 56.7% productive rearrangements and segregating when the between-donor standard deviation exceeded 5%. A statistical classification framework was built for diagnosing cytomegalovirus status from the catalog of TCR beta chain sequences. V and J gene assignment, in a later analysis, came from comparing TCR nucleotide sequences with IMGT/GENE-DB human TR gene sequences. A later analysis assigned CDR3 sequences and most-parsimonious VDJ recombination scenarios with the TCRdist pipeline. In a later analysis, every TCR beta chain was defined by the combination of its CDR3 amino acid sequence and its V-gene family, and reads without a unique V-gene family were dropped. In a later analysis, several hundred highly shared, low-generation-probability nucleotide sequences were removed to address suspected cross-contamination and a sequencing artifact. In a later analysis, a clonal expansion index for each public chain was calculated from normalized within-repertoire ranks of inferred template counts. In a later analysis, generation probabilities were computed with a VDJ recombination model fitted to out-of-frame rearrangements, and the resulting probabilities were checked against IGoR. In a later analysis, TCR-TCR, TCR-HLA and TCR-CMV co-occurrence was scored with hypergeometric tests, and a repertoire-size bias correction was applied to TCR pairs. False discovery rates were estimated in a later analysis by permuting HLA or CMV assignments 20 times. A later analysis grouped co-occurring TCRs with DBSCAN, adding TCRdist sequence similarity when clustering within HLA-allele-positive subsets. Repertoires with fewer than 30,000 or more than 120,000 public chains, plus five repertoires with anomalous nucleotide sharing, were excluded from co-occurrence clustering. Drawn from immuneACCESS, this table holds only the in-frame rearrangements with V and J called that TCRdb kept. Clones are partly lost; checked studies trace under half to an unresolved V gene and leave the rest unexplained. Clonal size and the V and J genes are those of that table, whereas D and trimming came from the DNA. This sample lists 150,000 to 200,000 clones; roughly 65% were detected once. The leading ten clones occupy 4.5% to 5% of the sample.

The cohort consisted of approximately 690 healthy bone marrow donors. At the time of sampling, every cohort member was nominally healthy, though immune exposures that went unrecorded were likely present. The donor was CMV seropositive and was included in the group of almost 300 seropositive cohort members. A peripheral blood sample was provided by each donor, and peripheral blood mononuclear cells were used for TCR beta sequencing. The Qiagen DNeasy Blood Extraction Kit was used to extract genomic DNA from the blood cell samples. Study-wide conclusions, independent of this receptor: In a later analysis, HLA-associated TCR beta chains were found to be more clonally expanded and to have lower generation probabilities than equally common non-associated chains. An association between a missense DCLRE1C variant and V-gene and J-gene trimming of TCR beta chains was found in a later genetic analysis and replicated in an independent cohort. CMV serostatus was the only immune exposure information available for the cohort. A later genetic analysis reported fewer N-insertions in productive TCRs among donors in an Asian-associated ancestry cluster than the roughly 700-donor mean. The authors suggested that the approach could potentially be generalized to other disease states and immunological phenotypes. According to a later analysis, parvovirus B19, influenza, CMV and Epstein-Barr virus appeared linked to several top co-occurrence clusters. The sequencing pipeline was judged likely to have produced a cluster of highly shared sequence variants as a technical artifact. A further reported finding was that TCR beta sequences accurately predicted the HLA-A and HLA-B alleles for most subjects in the first cohort. Over 15 rarely observed V segments, including chromosome 9 orphons, were excluded from the earlier analysis of approximately 500 of the donors because counts were too low. A later analysis found that most CMV-associated TCR beta chains appeared HLA-restricted, with HLA associations seemingly driven largely by CMV exposure. Assigning TCR associations to individual alleles was difficult when HLA alleles, especially DR and DQ, strongly co-occurred. Because HLA typing was unavailable for some donors at each locus, only the typed subset was used in association tests. This cohort had only TCR beta chains sequenced, and the lack of alpha or paired-chain data limited which features could be detected. A few of the identified cytomegalovirus-associated TCR beta chains were confirmed in vitro to be specific for cytomegalovirus antigens. The study gave a list of 150 to 200 TCR beta chains associated with cytomegalovirus. Roughly uniform sequencing depth across donors was assumed in presence/absence analyses, although this assumption may not hold. At a false discovery rate of 0.05, a later analysis linked about 17,000 TCR beta sequences to specific HLA alleles. Linkage disequilibrium might explain the correlated functional status among segregating V segments, but an unknown experimental factor could not be ruled out. According to a later analysis, TCR association rates differed among HLA loci, with DRB1 alleles showing the most associated TCRs and HLA-C alleles showing the fewest. Most TCR sequences were seen in very few donors, while some public TCRs were found in many individuals. In both the original and validation cohorts, the classifier was reported to diagnose cytomegalovirus status with high specificity and sensitivity. Because the 87-base-pair reads could not distinguish some IMGT-functional V segments, including TRBV6-2 and TRBV6-3, those segments were excluded. An earlier analysis of several hundred of the donors showed that most TCR beta V segments appeared in productive rearrangements either about 90% or about 30% of the time, which broadly matched IMGT annotations.

The sequence was obtained from a young man in good health and CMV-seropositive. Material for sequencing was PBMCs. The chain uses TRBV18 and TRBJ1-1; TRBD1 is a possible D gene, resting on 5 matching bases. CDR3 sequence: CASSPQGYTEAFF. The sequence in DNA is TGTGCCAGCTCACCACAGGGGTACACTGAAGCTTTCTTT.